This TCR beta chain stems from a study of T cell responses to AZD1222 COVID-19 vaccine (dated by TCRdb to the early 2020s). At the level of the whole study: A total of approximately 250 trial participants underwent TCR sequencing, of whom approximately 200 had received two doses of AZD1222 and approximately 26 had received two doses of the MenACWY control vaccine. Trial participants were enrolled by age into 18-55, 56-69 and 70-plus year subgroups, with about 150, 27 and 61 TCR-sequenced participants respectively. Overall study outcomes, separate from this receptor: Reportedly, almost half of the unique spike-specific TCRs recognized epitopes lying outside the regions that are mutated in the B.1.351 and B.1.1.7 variants. Spike-specific TCR breadth and depth rose significantly after two AZD1222 doses compared with day 0 and with MenACWY recipients. Participants were mostly white British and included more females than males, and it was suggested by the authors that clonal diversity may have been underestimated. Vaccine-associated CD4 TCRs spanned the whole spike protein, with dominant responses in regions 160-218 and 743-854. Because no day 14 peak-response samples were available, repertoires were characterized only after the peak T cell response. In the small 56-69-year group, the increase in depth fell short of significance, most likely because of low power. Conclusions about previously exposed vaccinees are limited, since just 6 or 7 AZD1222 recipients were seropositive for SARS-CoV-2 at baseline.

The CDR3 regions of human TCRbeta chains were subjected to immunosequencing. The study's own analysis went as follows. TCRs in the repertoires were compared against a reference library of SARS-CoV-2-specific TCRs that had been generated with the MIRA antigen-specificity platform. Breadth was defined as the fraction of unique TCRs that were SARS-CoV-2-associated. Depth was defined as the fraction of total T cells that were SARS-CoV-2-associated. Using the MIRA data, each spike-specific TCR was mapped to the spike region that the TCR reacts to and placed in a CD4 or CD8 class. Log10-transformed breadth and depth values were compared by one-way ANOVA with Sidak's multiple comparisons tests. In TCRdb, the immuneACCESS table is reduced to in-frame sequences with V and J assigned. These tables do not hold every clone; where another copy was compared, an unresolved V gene accounts for under half, and the others remain unexplained. The DNA gave D and trimming, while V, J and clone size come from that table. Recorded for this sample are 150,000 to 200,000 clones; 90% to 95% of them occurred a single time. Jointly, the top ten make up 1.1% of the sample.

As regards this clone: Its antigen target is currently unknown. The input lacks base qualities; no much larger clone sits a single base away.

The CDR3 spans 14 residues, from the cysteine through the phenylalanine. Of the read, only the CDR3 DNA is kept; its 42 bases are in frame from base 1. CDR1 and CDR2 are read off the germline V gene as KGHSH and LQKENI. V is reduced by 5 bases and J by 1 base, leaving a spacing of 9 bases between them. The time point label for this specimen denotes: about 28 days (+/-7) after the second vaccine dose. AZD1222 recipients whose second dose came at about 4 weeks and those whose second dose came at about 12 weeks were combined into one group, since spike-specific TCR depth and breadth did not differ between the two schedules. Vaccinee samples were obtained from the UK trials COV001 and COV002, which included a single-blind randomized controlled phase 2/3 trial of AZD1222 (ChAdOx1 nCoV-19) in healthy adults. For TCRbeta chain sequencing, PBMC samples from trial participants were taken at day 0 and at day 28 after the second dose.

This clonotype was obtained from an adult who received the AZD1222 COVID-19 vaccine. The chain uses TRBV18 and TRBJ1-3, with the D gene too uncertain to name. Material: peripheral blood, obtained 28 days after the second AZD1222 dose. This receptor carries the CDR3 CASSFQESGNTIYF. The DNA sequence is as follows: TGTGCCAGCTCATTTCAGGAGTCTGGAAACACCATATATTTT.